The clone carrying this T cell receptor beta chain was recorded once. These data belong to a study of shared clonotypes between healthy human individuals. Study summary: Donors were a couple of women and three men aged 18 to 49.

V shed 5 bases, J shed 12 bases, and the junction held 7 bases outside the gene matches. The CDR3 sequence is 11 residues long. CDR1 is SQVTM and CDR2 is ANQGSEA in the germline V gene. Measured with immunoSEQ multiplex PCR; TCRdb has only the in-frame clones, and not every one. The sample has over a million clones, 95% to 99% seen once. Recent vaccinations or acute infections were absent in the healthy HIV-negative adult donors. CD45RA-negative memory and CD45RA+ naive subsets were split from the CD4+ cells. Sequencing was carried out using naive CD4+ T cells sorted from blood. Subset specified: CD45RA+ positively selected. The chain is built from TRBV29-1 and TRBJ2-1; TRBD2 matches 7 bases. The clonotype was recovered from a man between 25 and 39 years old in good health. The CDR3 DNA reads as TGCAGCGTTTTATCTAGCGGACTGCAGTTCTTC. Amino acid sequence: CSVLSSGLQFF.